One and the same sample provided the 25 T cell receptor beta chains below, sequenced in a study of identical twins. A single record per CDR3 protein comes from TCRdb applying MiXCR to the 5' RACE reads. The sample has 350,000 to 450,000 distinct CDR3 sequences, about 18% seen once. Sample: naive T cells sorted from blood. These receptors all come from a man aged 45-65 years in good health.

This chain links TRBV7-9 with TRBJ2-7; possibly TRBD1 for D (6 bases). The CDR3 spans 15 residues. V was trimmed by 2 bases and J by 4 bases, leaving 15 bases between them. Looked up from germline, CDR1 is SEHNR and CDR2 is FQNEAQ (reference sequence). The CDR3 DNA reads TGTGCCAGCAGCTTATTGACAGGAGCCTCTTACGAGCAGTACTTC. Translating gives CASSLLTGASYEQYF.

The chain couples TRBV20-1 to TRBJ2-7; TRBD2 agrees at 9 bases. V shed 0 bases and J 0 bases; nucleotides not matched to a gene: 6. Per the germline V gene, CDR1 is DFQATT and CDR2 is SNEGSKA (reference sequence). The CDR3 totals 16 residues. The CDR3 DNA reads TGCAGTGCTAGAGATCGTGTTAGCGGGAGCTCCTACGAGCAGTACTTC. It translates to CSARDRVSGSSYEQYF.

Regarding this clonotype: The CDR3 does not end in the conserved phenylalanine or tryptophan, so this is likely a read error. CDR3 amino acids: CASSLGGLAGADTQYL. CDR3 nucleotides: TGCGCCAGCAGCTTGGGGGGACTAGCGGGGGCAGATACGCAGTATTTA. The chain recombines TRBV5-1 with TRBJ2-3; 14 nucleotides align to TRBD2. V lost 0 bases, J lost 4 bases, and 1 base stayed unmatched. The CDR3 has 16 residues. CDR1 SGHRS and CDR2 YFSETQ come from the germline V gene.

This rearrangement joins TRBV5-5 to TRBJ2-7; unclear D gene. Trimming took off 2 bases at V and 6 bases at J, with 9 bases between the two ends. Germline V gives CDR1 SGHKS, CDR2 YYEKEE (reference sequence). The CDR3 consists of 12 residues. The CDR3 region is CASSLSTTEQYF. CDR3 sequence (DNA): TGTGCCAGCAGCTTATCCACGACCGAGCAGTACTTC.

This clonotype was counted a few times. The CDR3 coding sequence is TGTGCCATCAGTGCGCGGGAGGAGCAGTACTTC. Amino acid sequence: CAISAREEQYF. This chain connects TRBV10-3 to TRBJ2-7, with TRBD2 identical over 7 bases. Per germline, CDR1 ENHRY and CDR2 SYGVKD. The V and J ends lost 4 bases and 7 bases, in that order; junction bases with no gene match: 1. The CDR3 consists of 11 residues.

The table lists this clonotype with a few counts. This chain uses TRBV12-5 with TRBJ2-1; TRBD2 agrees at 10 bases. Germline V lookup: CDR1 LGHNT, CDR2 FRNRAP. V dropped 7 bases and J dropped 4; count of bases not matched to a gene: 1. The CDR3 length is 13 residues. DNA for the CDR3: TGTGCTAGTGCTAGCGGGAGTTACAATGAGCAGTTCTTC. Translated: CASASGSYNEQFF.

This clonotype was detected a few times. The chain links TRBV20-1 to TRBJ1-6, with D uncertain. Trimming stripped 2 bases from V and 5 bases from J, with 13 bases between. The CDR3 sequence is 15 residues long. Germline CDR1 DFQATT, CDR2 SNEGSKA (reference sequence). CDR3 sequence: CSARRRGTDNSPLHF. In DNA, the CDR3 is TGCAGTGCTAGAAGACGGGGTACCGATAATTCACCCCTCCACTTT.

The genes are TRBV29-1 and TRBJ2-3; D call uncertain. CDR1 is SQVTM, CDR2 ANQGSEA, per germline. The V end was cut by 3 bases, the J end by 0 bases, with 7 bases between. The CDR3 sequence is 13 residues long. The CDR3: CSVDRKSTDTQYF. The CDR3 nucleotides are TGCAGCGTTGACAGGAAGAGCACAGATACGCAGTATTTT.

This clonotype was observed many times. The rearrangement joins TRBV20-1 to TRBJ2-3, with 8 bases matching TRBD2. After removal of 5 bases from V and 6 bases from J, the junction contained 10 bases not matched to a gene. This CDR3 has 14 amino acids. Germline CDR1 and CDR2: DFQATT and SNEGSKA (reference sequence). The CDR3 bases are TGCAGTGCTTCGGGACTAGGTGGTGTGGATACGCAGTATTTT. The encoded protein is CSASGLGGVDTQYF.

The CDR3 bases are TGTGCCAGCAGCTCCGGACGTAGTGAGCAGTTCTTC. It is translated as CASSSGRSEQFF. The rearrangement uses TRBV12-3 or TRBV12-4 and TRBJ2-1; unclear D gene. CDR3 length: 12 amino acids. The V and J ends lost 6 bases and 9 bases respectively, with 12 bases between them.

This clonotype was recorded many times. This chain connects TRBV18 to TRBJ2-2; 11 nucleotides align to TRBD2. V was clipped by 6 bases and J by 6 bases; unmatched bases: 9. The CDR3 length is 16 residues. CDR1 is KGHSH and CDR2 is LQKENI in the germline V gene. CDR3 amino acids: CASSSGTSGFAGELFF. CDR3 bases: TGTGCCAGCTCCTCCGGGACTAGCGGTTTCGCCGGGGAGCTGTTTTTT.

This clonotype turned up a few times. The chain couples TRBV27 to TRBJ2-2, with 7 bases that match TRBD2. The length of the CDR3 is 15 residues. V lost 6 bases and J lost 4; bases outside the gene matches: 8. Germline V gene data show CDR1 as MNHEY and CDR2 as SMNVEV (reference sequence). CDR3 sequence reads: CASSWGRVSTGELFF. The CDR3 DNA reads TGTGCCAGCAGCTGGGGGAGGGTTAGCACCGGGGAGCTGTTTTTT.

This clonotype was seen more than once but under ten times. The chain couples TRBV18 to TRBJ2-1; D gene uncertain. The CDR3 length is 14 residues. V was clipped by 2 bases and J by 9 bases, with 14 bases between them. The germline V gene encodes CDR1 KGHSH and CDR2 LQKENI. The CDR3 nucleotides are TGTGCCAGCTCACCATTGAAATTAGGCAGTGAGCAGTTCTTC. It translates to CASSPLKLGSEQFF.

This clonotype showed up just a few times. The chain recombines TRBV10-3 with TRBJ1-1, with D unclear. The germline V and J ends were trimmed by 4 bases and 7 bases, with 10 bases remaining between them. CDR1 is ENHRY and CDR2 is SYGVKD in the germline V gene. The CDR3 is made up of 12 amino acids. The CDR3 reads CAISAVSSEAFF. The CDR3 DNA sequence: TGTGCCATCAGTGCGGTCAGTAGTGAAGCTTTCTTT.

For the CDR3, the DNA is TGCAGTGCCTCCTCCCCCACAGGGCCCACAGATACGCAGTATTTT. Protein: CSASSPTGPTDTQYF. The rearrangement joins TRBV20-1 to TRBJ2-3; perhaps TRBD1 as D (6 bases). Trimming pared 6 bases from V and 2 bases from J, leaving 18 bases between. CDR1 and CDR2 (germline): DFQATT, SNEGSKA (reference sequence). The CDR3 contains 15 residues.

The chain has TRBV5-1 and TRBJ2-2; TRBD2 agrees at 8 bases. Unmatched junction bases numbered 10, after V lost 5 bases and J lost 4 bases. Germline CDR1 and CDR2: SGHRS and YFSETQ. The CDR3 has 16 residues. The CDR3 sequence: CASSTSGTRGTGELFF. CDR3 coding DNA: TGCGCCAGCAGTACCTCCGGGACTAGGGGCACCGGGGAGCTGTTTTTT.

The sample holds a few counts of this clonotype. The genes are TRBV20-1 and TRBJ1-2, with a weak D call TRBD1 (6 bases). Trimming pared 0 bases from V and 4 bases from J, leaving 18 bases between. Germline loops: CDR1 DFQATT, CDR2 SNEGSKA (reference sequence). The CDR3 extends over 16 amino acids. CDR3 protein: CSARDSRTDHVYGYTF. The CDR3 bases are TGCAGTGCTAGAGACTCTAGGACAGACCACGTCTATGGCTACACCTTC.

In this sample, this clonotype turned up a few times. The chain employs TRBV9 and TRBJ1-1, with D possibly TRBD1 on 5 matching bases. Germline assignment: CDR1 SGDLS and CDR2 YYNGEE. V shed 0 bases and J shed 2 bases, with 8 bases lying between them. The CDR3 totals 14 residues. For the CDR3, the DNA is TGTGCCAGCAGCGTAGGACAGAGAAACACTGAAGCTTTCTTT. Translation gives CASSVGQRNTEAFF. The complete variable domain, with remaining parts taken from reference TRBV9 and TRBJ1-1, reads DSGVTQTPKHLITATGQRVTLRCSPRSGDLSVYWYQQSLDQGLQFLIQYYNGEERAKGNILERFSAQQFPDLHSELNLSSLELGDSALYFCASSVGQRNTEAFFGQGTRLTVV.

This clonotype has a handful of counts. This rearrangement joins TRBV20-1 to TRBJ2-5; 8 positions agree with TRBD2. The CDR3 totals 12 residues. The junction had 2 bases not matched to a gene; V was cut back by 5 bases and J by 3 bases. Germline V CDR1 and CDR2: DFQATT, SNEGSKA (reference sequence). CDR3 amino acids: CSAAGREETQYF. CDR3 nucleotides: TGCAGTGCTGCCGGGAGGGAAGAGACCCAGTACTTC.

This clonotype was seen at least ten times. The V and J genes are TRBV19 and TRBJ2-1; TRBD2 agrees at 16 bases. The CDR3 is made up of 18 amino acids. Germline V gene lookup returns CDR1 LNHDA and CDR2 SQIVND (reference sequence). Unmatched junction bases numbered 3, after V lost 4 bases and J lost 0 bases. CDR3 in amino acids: CASSRGLAGGSSYNEQFF. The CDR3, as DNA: TGTGCCAGTAGTAGGGGACTAGCGGGAGGGAGCTCCTACAATGAGCAGTTCTTC.

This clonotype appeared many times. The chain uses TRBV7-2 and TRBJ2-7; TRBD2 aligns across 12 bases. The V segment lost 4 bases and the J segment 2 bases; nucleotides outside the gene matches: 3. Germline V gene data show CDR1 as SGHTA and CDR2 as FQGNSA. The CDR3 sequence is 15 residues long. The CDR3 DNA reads TGTGCCAGCAGCTCGGGACTAGCGGGTCCCTACGAGCAGTACTTC. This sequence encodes CASSSGLAGPYEQYF.

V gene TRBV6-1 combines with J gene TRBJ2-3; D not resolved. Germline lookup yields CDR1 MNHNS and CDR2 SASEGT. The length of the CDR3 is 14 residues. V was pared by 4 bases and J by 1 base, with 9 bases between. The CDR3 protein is CASSGIPGTDTQYF. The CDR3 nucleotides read TGTGCCAGCAGTGGGATTCCCGGCACAGATACGCAGTATTTT.

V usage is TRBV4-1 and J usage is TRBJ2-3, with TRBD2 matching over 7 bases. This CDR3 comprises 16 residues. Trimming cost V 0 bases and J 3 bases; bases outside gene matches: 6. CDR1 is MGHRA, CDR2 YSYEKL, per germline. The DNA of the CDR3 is TGCGCCAGCAGCCAAGAGGTAGCGGGCAGGACAGATACGCAGTATTTT. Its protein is CASSQEVAGRTDTQYF.

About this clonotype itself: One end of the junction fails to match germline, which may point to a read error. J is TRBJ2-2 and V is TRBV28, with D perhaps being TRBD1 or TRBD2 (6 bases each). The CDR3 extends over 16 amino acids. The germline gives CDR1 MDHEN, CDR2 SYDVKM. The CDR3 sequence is CASSFLTGGNAGELFF. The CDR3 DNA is TGTGCCAGCAGTTTTTTGACAGGAGGGAACGCCGGGGAGCTGTTTTTT.

CDR3 in DNA: TGTGCCAGCAGCCAGGGACAGCCTTCGGGTGGCTACACCTTC. It translates to CASSQGQPSGGYTF. The rearrangement joins TRBV7-8 to TRBJ1-2; 7 bases agree with TRBD1. V trimming: 5 bases; J trimming: 7 bases; junction bases outside the gene matches: 10. Germline loops: CDR1 SGHVS, CDR2 FQNEAQ. CDR3 size: 14 residues.